The following is a TCR beta chain sequence with its context. This specimen belongs to a study of T cell changes during pregnancy in multiple sclerosis. CDR1 is MNHEY and CDR2 is SVGAGI in the germline V gene. The ends lost 7 bases at V and 8 bases at J; junction bases unmatched: 5. The CDR3 sequence is 13 residues long. Produced via immunoSEQ multiplex PCR; TCRdb's table is partial and in-frame only. The sample comprises about 50,000 clones, approximately 92% of which are singletons, and about 0.75% rests with the top ten. The rearrangement joins TRBV6-5 to TRBJ1-6, with 7 bases aligning to TRBD1. The source is a female donor with multiple sclerosis, enrolled in a pregnancy study. Sequences were derived from CD4+ T cells from peripheral blood mononuclear cells, sampled in the third trimester of pregnancy. CDR3: CASTGQRDSPLHF. The DNA for the CDR3 is TGTGCCAGCACGGGACAGCGGGATTCACCCCTCCACTTT.